Below, 10 T cell receptor beta chains from the same sample are listed, as sequenced in a study of blood T cell repertoires in COVID-19 (dated by TCRdb to about 2020). Library generation was performed with the immunoSEQ multiplex PCR assay. TCRdb obtained this table from immuneACCESS and retained in-frame rearrangements with V and J assigned. These tables miss some clones; where compared with another copy, unresolved V genes account for less than half of the shortfall, and the remainder is unexplained. Across this sample there are 85,000 to 95,000 clones, with around 87% seen only once. The leading ten clones occupy 7.4% of the sample. Sequencing was carried out using peripheral blood. The receptors were gathered from a human donor with acute or convalescent COVID-19. The donor label of this sample is uncertain.

The chain carries TRBV23-1 and TRBJ1-1, with no clear D. TRBV23-1 is filed as an ORF, its function uncertain. The V and J ends lost 2 bases and 0 bases respectively, with 7 bases between them. CDR3 length equals 14 residues. The CDR3 protein is CASSQPRVNTEAFF. The CDR3 nucleotides read TGCGCCAGCAGTCAACCGAGGGTGAACACTGAAGCTTTCTTT.

This chain links TRBV7-6 with TRBJ2-2; D perhaps matches TRBD1 (6 bases). Germline-derived CDR1 and CDR2 are SGHVS and FNYEAQ. Between the trimmed V and J ends, which lost 5 bases and 4 bases, there was a span of 11 bases. This CDR3 is 14 amino acids long. This chain's CDR3 is CASSQTGPTGELFF. DNA for the CDR3: TGTGCCAGCAGCCAGACAGGTCCCACCGGGGAGCTGTTTTTT.

V and J are TRBV28 and TRBJ1-1; weak D call: TRBD1 (5 bases). Germline loops: CDR1 MDHEN, CDR2 SYDVKM. Trimming removed 8 bases at V and 0 bases at J, with 13 bases between. The CDR3 length is 14 residues. CDR3 sequence: CASLSGALNTEAFF. The CDR3 DNA follows: TGTGCCAGCCTGAGCGGGGCACTGAACACTGAAGCTTTCTTT.

This chain uses TRBV5-1 with TRBJ2-5; tentatively, D is TRBD2 (5 bases). The V gene's germline CDR1 is SGHRS and CDR2 YFSETQ. V lost 4 bases and J 1 base, leaving 14 bases between the germline ends. This CDR3 has 15 amino acids. The CDR3 bases are TGCGCCAGCAGCCGTGGGAGCGGCAGCCAAGAGACCCAGTACTTC. Protein sequence: CASSRGSGSQETQYF.

V usage is TRBV21-1 and J usage is TRBJ2-5; the table gives TRBD2 as D, unverified against the DNA. TRBV21-1 is labeled a pseudogene. This CDR3 region has 17 residues. The CDR3 DNA follows: TGTGCCAGCAGCAAAATGGAAGTAGGCCAGGGAGGTGAGACCCAGTACTTC. This gives the protein CASSKMEVGQGGETQYF.

The V gene is TRBV3-1 (or the pseudogene TRBV3-2), the J gene TRBJ1-1; D possibly corresponds to TRBD1 (6 bases). V lost 4 bases, J lost 7 bases, and 19 bases lay in between. Germline lookup yields CDR1 LGHDT and CDR2 YNNKEL (reference sequence). The CDR3 is 15 amino acids. DNA of the CDR3: TGTGCCAGCAGCCGCCGGGGGGCGGGGTTCGATGAAGCTTTCTTT. Amino acids: CASSRRGAGFDEAFF.

The rearrangement uses TRBV7-2 and TRBJ2-2; 8 bases fit TRBD1. Germline CDR1 SGHTA, CDR2 FQGNSA. V was pared by 3 bases and J by 9 bases, with 15 bases of the junction left unmatched. This CDR3 is 17 amino acids long. The CDR3 protein is CASSFMQGAHFGRELFF. DNA for the CDR3: TGTGCCAGCAGCTTCATGCAGGGGGCGCATTTCGGTCGGGAGCTGTTTTTT.

The chain joins TRBV6-4 to TRBJ2-1; perhaps TRBD2 as D (6 bases). V was trimmed by 0 bases and J by 0 bases, leaving 15 bases between them. Germline V lookup: CDR1 MRHNA, CDR2 SNTAGT. CDR3 length: 18 amino acids. The CDR3 spells CASSDSASSVSSYNEQFF. The CDR3, as DNA: TGTGCCAGCAGTGACTCCGCCTCTAGCGTTAGCTCCTACAATGAGCAGTTCTTC.

A few counts support this clone. The rearrangement links TRBV5-1 to TRBJ2-3, with D maybe TRBD1 (5 bases). The CDR3 is 15 amino acids. Germline V gene data show CDR1 as SGHRS and CDR2 as YFSETQ. V shed 2 bases and J shed 2 bases, with 12 bases lying between them. DNA for the CDR3: TGCGCCAGCAGCTTATCGACAGCATCCACAGATACGCAGTATTTT. Its protein is CASSLSTASTDTQYF.

The chain employs TRBV28 and TRBJ1-2; 9 nucleotides line up with TRBD1. The CDR3 has 15 residues. Trimming removed 4 bases from V and 7 bases from J; junction bases left unmatched: 10. Looked up from germline, CDR1 is MDHEN and CDR2 is SYDVKM. CDR3 residues: CASSSGTGIQGGYTF. The CDR3 region has the DNA TGTGCCAGCAGTTCCGGGACAGGGATCCAAGGTGGCTACACCTTC.